The 27 T cell receptor beta chains below come from one sample, sequenced in a study of blood T cell repertoires in COVID-19. Using immunoSEQ multiplex PCR, the repertoire was profiled, and TCRdb retains in-frame clones only, with some absent. The table includes 200,000 to 250,000 clones, around 86% detected once. Sequencing was performed on PBMCs or T cells enriched from blood (not recorded which). These receptors originate from a woman aged 40 to 50 with acute COVID-19.

The chain links TRBV28 to TRBJ1-3; D is unclear. The CDR3 has 16 amino acids. The V gene's germline CDR1 is MDHEN and CDR2 SYDVKM. Between the trimmed V and J ends, which lost 3 bases and 1 base, there was a span of 13 bases. The CDR3 spells CASSLSFKISGNTIYF. For the CDR3, the DNA is TGTGCCAGCAGTTTGAGCTTTAAGATTTCTGGAAACACCATATATTTT.

This chain uses TRBV5-1 with TRBJ1-1; no reliable D call. V lost 0 bases and J 1 base, leaving 7 bases between the germline ends. This CDR3 is 14 amino acids long. Germline CDR1 is SGHRS and CDR2 is YFSETQ. The chain's CDR3 is CASSLEGGNTEAFF. The DNA of the CDR3 is TGCGCCAGCAGCTTGGAGGGAGGGAACACTGAAGCTTTCTTT.

This clone was picked up a small number of times. The chain couples TRBV5-1 to TRBJ2-2; D not resolved. From germline, CDR1 is SGHRS and CDR2 YFSETQ. This CDR3 has 15 residues. The ends were cut back, 1 base at V and 5 bases at J, with 12 bases in the middle. Written as DNA, the CDR3 is TGCGCCAGCAGCTTGAGTGAGAGGTTGACCGGGGAGCTGTTTTTT. Protein: CASSLSERLTGELFF.

The chain joins TRBV11-2 to TRBJ1-1, with D perhaps TRBD1 (6 bases). Trimming left V 0 bases short and J 7 bases short, with 12 bases between. The CDR3 has 14 amino acids. Germline assignment: CDR1 SGHAT and CDR2 FQNNGV. The CDR3 reads CASSLDGGQFEAFF. For the CDR3, the DNA is TGTGCCAGCAGCTTAGACGGGGGGCAGTTTGAAGCTTTCTTT.

The chain combines TRBV7-3 with TRBJ1-6, with TRBD1 as a possible D gene (6 bases). Germline-derived CDR1 and CDR2 are SGHTA and FQGTGA. The V gene lost 2 bases and the J gene lost 9 bases, with 14 bases spanning the gap. This CDR3 is 15 amino acids long. CDR3 loop: CASSLGGVGGSPLHF. DNA for the CDR3: TGTGCCAGCAGCTTAGGGGGTGTAGGGGGTTCACCCCTCCACTTT.

The chain recombines TRBV9 with TRBJ1-2, with 10 bases matching TRBD1. Germline CDR1 reads SGDLS; CDR2 reads YYNGEE. V gave up 2 bases and J gave up 5 bases; unmatched junction bases: 6. CDR3 length: 15 amino acids. CDR3 in DNA: TGTGCCAGCAGCGTGACAGGGGGCCCTACGTATGGCTACACCTTC. Its protein product is CASSVTGGPTYGYTF. Filled out from reference TRBV9 and TRBJ1-2, the complete variable domain reads DSGVTQTPKHLITATGQRVTLRCSPRSGDLSVYWYQQSLDQGLQFLIQYYNGEERAKGNILERFSAQQFPDLHSELNLSSLELGDSALYFCASSVTGGPTYGYTFGSGTRLTVV.

The chain uses TRBV4-2 and TRBJ2-2, with TRBD2 matching 9 bases. This CDR3 is 19 amino acids long. In germline, CDR1 is LGHNA, CDR2 YNFKEQ. V shed 3 bases and J 3 bases; nucleotides not matched to a gene: 14. The DNA for the CDR3 is TGTGCCAGCAGCCAGCTGACCCGTAGCGGGAGAAGGGACACCGGGGAGCTGTTTTTT. This codes for CASSQLTRSGRRDTGELFF.

The chain recombines TRBV18 with TRBJ2-3; 10 positions agree with TRBD1. Trimming cost V 1 base and J 6 bases; bases outside gene matches: 7. Per the germline V gene, CDR1 is KGHSH and CDR2 is LQKENI. The CDR3 contains 16 residues. In nucleotides, the CDR3 is TGTGCCAGCTCACCACGCGGGACAGGGGAGAGTGATACGCAGTATTTT. The encoded protein is CASSPRGTGESDTQYF.

This chain joins TRBV5-1 and TRBJ2-1, with a weak D call TRBD2 (5 bases). The V end was cut by 0 bases, the J end by 3 bases, with 13 bases between. The germline CDR1 and CDR2 sequences are SGHRS and YFSETQ. The CDR3 has 16 residues. For the CDR3, the DNA is TGCGCCAGCAGCTTGGGGTCGGGAAAAAACTACAATGAGCAGTTCTTC. Amino acids: CASSLGSGKNYNEQFF.

Here the CDR3 DNA reads TGTGCCAGCAGCTTACCTTCGGGGATCTCTGGGGCCAACGTCCTGACTTTC. Residues: CASSLPSGISGANVLTF. V gene TRBV7-3 combines with J gene TRBJ2-6; D possibly corresponds to TRBD2 (5 bases). V was clipped by 2 bases and J by 0 bases, with 11 bases between them. CDR3 length equals 17 residues. CDR1 and CDR2 (germline): SGHTA, FQGTGA. Full variable domain (missing parts from reference TRBV7-3 and TRBJ2-6): GAGVSQTPSNKVTEKGKYVELRCDPISGHTALYWYRQSLGQGPEFLIYFQGTGAADDSGLPNDRFFAVRPEGSVSTLKIQRTERGDSAVYLCASSLPSGISGANVLTFGAGSRLTVL.

The rearrangement uses TRBV27 and TRBJ2-2; D may be TRBD2 (5 bases). Trimming shortened V by 5 bases and J by 1 base, and 8 bases separated the two germline ends. CDR1 is MNHEY, CDR2 SMNVEV, per germline (reference sequence). CDR3 length: 14 amino acids. This chain's CDR3 is CASSTGKNTGELFF. Written as DNA, the CDR3 is TGTGCCAGCAGTACCGGGAAGAACACCGGGGAGCTGTTTTTT.

This clone has only a few counts. V gene TRBV9 combines with J gene TRBJ2-3; perhaps TRBD1 as D (5 bases). The CDR3 covers 14 residues. V lost 4 bases and J 6 bases, leaving 15 bases between the germline ends. Germline CDR1 SGDLS, CDR2 YYNGEE. Here the CDR3 reads CASSLRLGADTQYF. The CDR3 bases are TGTGCCAGCAGCCTCCGGCTAGGGGCGGATACGCAGTATTTT.

The V gene is TRBV5-1, the J gene TRBJ2-7; weak D call: TRBD2 (5 bases). Germline V gene lookup returns CDR1 SGHRS and CDR2 YFSETQ. The CDR3 is 16 residues long. The V and J ends lost 2 bases and 0 bases respectively, with 15 bases between them. CDR3 residues: CASSLLAVGSSYEQYF. The CDR3 DNA is TGCGCCAGCAGCTTACTCGCGGTAGGGAGCTCCTACGAGCAGTACTTC.

V usage is TRBV3-1 (or the pseudogene TRBV3-2) and J usage is TRBJ2-5, with 7 bases identical to TRBD2. Germline V gene lookup returns CDR1 LGHDT and CDR2 YNNKEL (reference sequence). V lost 4 bases and J lost 5; bases outside the gene matches: 4. This CDR3 is 13 amino acids long. The CDR3 DNA reads as TGTGCCAGCAGCCGGGCGGGAGTGGAGACCCAGTACTTC. Residues: CASSRAGVETQYF.

The J gene is TRBJ2-7, the V gene TRBV20-1; 10 positions match TRBD1. J was trimmed by 1 base and V by 3 bases; bases with no gene match: 3. Germline V gene data show CDR1 as DFQATT and CDR2 as SNEGSKA (reference sequence). The CDR3 sequence is 14 residues long. The CDR3 loop reads CSASRDRGSYEQYF. CDR3 bases: TGCAGTGCTAGTAGGGACAGGGGTTCCTACGAGCAGTACTTC.

The chain employs TRBV7-9 and TRBJ2-7, with 14 bases aligning to TRBD2. This CDR3 contains 17 residues. Germline CDR1 SEHNR, CDR2 FQNEAQ (reference sequence). Trimming at V came to 5 bases and at J to 4 bases, leaving 10 bases not matched to a gene. The CDR3 sequence is CASSPHWGLAGVYEQYF. CDR3 DNA sequence: TGTGCCAGCAGCCCCCACTGGGGACTAGCGGGAGTTTACGAGCAGTACTTC.

The rearrangement joins TRBV19 to TRBJ2-1; a weak D match, TRBD1 (6 bases). The CDR3 is made up of 18 amino acids. CDR1 and CDR2 from the germline V gene are LNHDA and SQIVND (reference sequence). Trimming cost V 6 bases and J 1 base, with 22 bases left between them. The DNA of the CDR3 is TGTGCCAGTAGCACGGGTAGGGTGGTGACAGGATCCTACAATGAGCAGTTCTTC. It encodes CASSTGRVVTGSYNEQFF.

The chain combines TRBV29-1 with TRBJ1-5, with TRBD1 as a possible D gene (6 bases). The CDR3 runs 13 residues. In germline, CDR1 is SQVTM, CDR2 ANQGSEA. The germline V and J ends were trimmed by 4 bases and 3 bases, with 10 bases remaining between them. CDR3 amino acids: CSVVDRPNQPQHF. The CDR3 region has the DNA TGCAGCGTTGTCGACAGGCCCAATCAGCCCCAGCATTTT. Looking up the rest from reference TRBV29-1 and TRBJ1-5 gives the full variable domain: SAVISQKPSRDICQRGTSLTIQCQVDSQVTMMFWYRQQPGQSLTLIATANQGSEATYESGFVIDKFPISRPNLTFSTLTVSNMSPEDSSIYLCSVVDRPNQPQHFGDGTRLSIL.

The J gene is TRBJ2-1, the V gene TRBV4-1; 11 bases fit TRBD2. Per the germline V gene, CDR1 is MGHRA and CDR2 is YSYEKL. J lost 10 bases, V lost 1 base, and 9 bases had no gene match. The CDR3 sequence is 16 residues long. This CDR3 is CASSQAALAGGREQFF. DNA of the CDR3: TGCGCCAGCAGCCAAGCAGCCCTAGCGGGGGGAAGGGAGCAGTTCTTC.

The chain joins TRBV2 to TRBJ2-1, with D possibly being TRBD2 (5 bases). The CDR3 has 13 residues. Deletions cut 6 bases from V and 1 base from J, with 7 bases between. The germline V gene encodes CDR1 SNHLY and CDR2 FYNNEI. The CDR3 is CASSGKSYNEQFF. CDR3 bases: TGTGCCAGCAGCGGGAAATCCTACAATGAGCAGTTCTTC.

This sequence joins TRBV18 and TRBJ1-5; possible D gene TRBD1, 5 bases. The germline V gene encodes CDR1 KGHSH and CDR2 LQKENI. The CDR3 sequence is 12 residues long. V lost 6 bases, J lost 7 bases, and 10 bases lay in between. The DNA for the CDR3 is TGTGCCAGCTCCTCCGCAGGGCAGCCCCAGCATTTT. This gives the protein CASSSAGQPQHF.

V usage is TRBV5-5 and J usage is TRBJ2-7, with 7 bases aligning to TRBD2. The CDR3 runs to 14 residues. From germline, CDR1 is SGHKS and CDR2 YYEKEE (reference sequence). The ends lost 3 bases at V and 0 bases at J; junction bases unmatched: 3. CDR3 nucleotide sequence: TGTGCCAGCAGCTGGAGCGGGACCTCCTACGAGCAGTACTTC. It translates to CASSWSGTSYEQYF.

This clone turned up a few times. The genes are TRBV6-1 and TRBJ2-6; 10 bases fit TRBD2. The CDR3 has 16 amino acids. Germline V gene lookup returns CDR1 MNHNS and CDR2 SASEGT. Trimming cost V 4 bases and J 0 bases; bases outside gene matches: 0. DNA of the CDR3: TGTGCCAGCAGTGGGACTAGCGGCTCTGGGGCCAACGTCCTGACTTTC. It translates to CASSGTSGSGANVLTF.

V usage is TRBV7-8 and J usage is TRBJ2-2; TRBD2 agrees at 9 bases. J lost 1 base, V lost 3 bases, and 9 bases had no gene match. CDR3 length: 18 amino acids. Germline V lookup: CDR1 SGHVS, CDR2 FQNEAQ. CDR3 residues: CASSFQRGGGENTGELFF. The CDR3 coding sequence is TGTGCCAGCAGCTTTCAGCGGGGCGGGGGGGAGAACACCGGGGAGCTGTTTTTT.

The chain joins TRBV28 to TRBJ2-7; D might be TRBD1 (6 bases). The germline V and J ends were trimmed by 6 bases and 3 bases, with 12 bases remaining between them. The CDR3 is 13 residues long. Germline lookup yields CDR1 MDHEN and CDR2 SYDVKM. The CDR3 is CASRHPQGYEQYF. CDR3 sequence (DNA): TGTGCCAGCAGACACCCACAGGGCTACGAGCAGTACTTC. Full variable domain (rest looked up from reference TRBV28 and TRBJ2-7): DVKVTQSSRYLVKRTGEKVFLECVQDMDHENMFWYRQDPGLGLRLIYFSYDVKMKEKGDIPEGYSVSREKKERFSLILESASTNQTSMYLCASRHPQGYEQYFGPGTRLTVT.

The chain links TRBV11-2 to TRBJ2-3; 7 bases map to TRBD2. CDR1 and CDR2 from the germline V gene are SGHAT and FQNNGV. The CDR3 totals 13 residues. V trimming: 6 bases; J trimming: 3 bases; junction bases outside the gene matches: 3. The CDR3 is CASRGGWTDTQYF. CDR3 sequence (DNA): TGTGCCAGCAGGGGGGGGTGGACAGATACGCAGTATTTT.

This chain links TRBV28 with TRBJ2-7; D might be TRBD2 (6 bases). Trimming took 3 bases from V and 3 from J, leaving 9 bases between them. Germline V gene sequence: CDR1 MDHEN, CDR2 SYDVKM. The CDR3 covers 13 residues. The CDR3 spells CASSFGTVYEQYF. The CDR3 DNA follows: TGTGCCAGCAGTTTTGGGACTGTCTACGAGCAGTACTTC.